One and the same sample provided the 22 T cell receptor beta chains below, sequenced in a study of human T cells and chemical hapten exposure. Time point meaning: patch test 1, 2 weeks after DPC sensitization. The treatment is: therapeutic diphenylcyclopropenone sensitization with weekly scalp DPC. One entry per CDR3 protein, called by TCRdb with MiXCR from the RACE reads. The table records nearly 350,000 distinct CDR3 sequences, around 6.9% of them present only once. Sequencing used whole blood, obtained in connection with sensitization to the hapten diphenylcyclopropenone (DPC). The receptors were gathered from a young woman with alopecia areata. Some clones in this sample may be carry-over from other donors' samples.

This clonotype came up a few times. The chain has TRBV2 and TRBJ2-3; 7 nucleotides agree with TRBD2. Germline V CDR1 and CDR2: SNHLY, FYNNEI. V shed 6 bases, J shed 4 bases, and the junction held 4 bases outside the gene matches. The CDR3 contains 13 residues. CDR3: CASSGLEADTQYF. The CDR3 coding sequence is TGTGCCAGCAGCGGACTAGAGGCAGATACGCAGTATTTT. Full variable domain (outside the CDR3, taken from reference TRBV2 and TRBJ2-3): EPEVTQTPSHQVTQMGQEVILRCVPISNHLYFYWYRQILGQKVEFLVSFYNNEISEKSEIFDDQFSVERPDGSNFTLKIRSTKLEDSAMYFCASSGLEADTQYFGPGTRLTVL.

This clonotype has a count of ten or more. The chain links TRBV7-2 to TRBJ2-6; no reliable D call. The CDR3 totals 16 residues. In germline, CDR1 is SGHTA, CDR2 FQGNSA. V gave up 1 base and J gave up 5 bases, with 12 bases separating them. CDR3 sequence reads: CASSLDWDNRANVLTF. The CDR3 DNA is TGTGCCAGCAGCTTAGACTGGGATAACAGGGCCAACGTCCTGACTTTC.

This clonotype was counted only a few times. V and J are TRBV29-1 and TRBJ1-2; 8 nucleotides align to TRBD1. The CDR3 contains 11 residues. Losses at the gene ends were 7 bases for V and 6 bases for J; bases not matched to a gene: 4. Germline loops: CDR1 SQVTM, CDR2 ANQGSEA. The CDR3 sequence: CSAGTGHGYTF. The CDR3 DNA is TGCAGCGCTGGGACAGGTCATGGCTACACCTTC. Based on the CDR3 plus reference TRBV29-1 and TRBJ1-2, the full variable domain is SAVISQKPSRDICQRGTSLTIQCQVDSQVTMMFWYRQQPGQSLTLIATANQGSEATYESGFVIDKFPISRPNLTFSTLTVSNMSPEDSSIYLCSAGTGHGYTFGSGTRLTVV.

This clonotype came up a few times. The rearrangement uses TRBV6-2 or TRBV6-3 and TRBJ2-1; D ambiguous. Trimming stripped 6 bases from V and 0 bases from J, with 12 bases between. The CDR3 length is 15 residues. Germline V lookup: CDR1 MNHEY, CDR2 SVGEGT. The CDR3 spells CASRETPSSYNEQFF. The CDR3 nucleotides are TGTGCCAGCAGAGAGACTCCCAGCTCCTACAATGAGCAGTTCTTC.

This clonotype was seen at least ten times. This sequence joins TRBV5-1 and TRBJ2-7, with a tentative D call TRBD1 (8 bases). This CDR3 is built from 14 residues. The V gene's germline CDR1 is SGHRS and CDR2 YFSETQ. V was trimmed by 3 bases and J by 7 bases, leaving 17 bases between them. The CDR3 DNA is TGCGCCAGCAGCTACCTAGGACAGGGAGGGGAGCAGTACTTC. This translates into CASSYLGQGGEQYF.

This clonotype was seen only a few times. This rearrangement joins TRBV6-2 or TRBV6-3 to TRBJ2-3; 9 bases line up with TRBD1. From germline, CDR1 is MNHEY and CDR2 SVGEGT. Trimming removed 7 bases from V and 5 bases from J; junction bases left unmatched: 4. The CDR3 consists of 13 residues. The CDR3 DNA is TGTGCCAGCACTGGGACAGGGAGAGATACGCAGTATTTT. The encoded protein is CASTGTGRDTQYF.

This clonotype was seen a handful of times. The V gene is TRBV7-3, the J gene TRBJ2-1; possibly TRBD2 for D (5 bases). Germline assignment: CDR1 SGHTA and CDR2 FQGTGA. This CDR3 is 14 amino acids long. V was clipped by 4 bases and J by 4 bases, with 11 bases between them. As DNA, the CDR3 is TGTGCCAGCAGCTCTGGCGGGCCTTACAATGAGCAGTTCTTC. It translates to CASSSGGPYNEQFF. The entire variable domain, with the rest obtained from reference TRBV7-3 and TRBJ2-1, is as follows: GAGVSQTPSNKVTEKGKYVELRCDPISGHTALYWYRQSLGQGPEFLIYFQGTGAADDSGLPNDRFFAVRPEGSVSTLKIQRTERGDSAVYLCASSSGGPYNEQFFGPGTRLTVL.

The chain joins TRBV20-1 to TRBJ2-1; D remains unclear. Germline CDR1 and CDR2: DFQATT and SNEGSKA (reference sequence). The CDR3 covers 12 residues. Trimming left V 3 bases short and J 0 bases short, with 3 bases between. CDR3 nucleotide sequence: TGCAGTGCTAGTGTCTCCTACAATGAGCAGTTCTTC. Translating it yields CSASVSYNEQFF.

This clonotype was detected many times. The chain recombines TRBV4-2 with TRBJ2-3; D possibly matches TRBD1 or TRBD2 (7 bases each). V was clipped by 1 base and J by 1 base, with 15 bases between them. CDR3 length equals 17 residues. Germline CDR1 LGHNA, CDR2 YNFKEQ. CDR3 nucleotide sequence: TGTGCCAGCAGCCAAGGGGAGGGGGCAAGGGGCACAGATACGCAGTATTTT. It is translated as CASSQGEGARGTDTQYF.

The chain combines TRBV6-2 or TRBV6-3 with TRBJ2-3; D is unclear. This CDR3 region has 15 residues. The ends were cut back, 0 bases at V and 1 base at J, with 8 bases in the middle. Germline V lookup: CDR1 MNHEY, CDR2 SVGEGT. CDR3 loop: CASSYSSGGTDTQYF. Here the CDR3 DNA reads TGTGCCAGCAGTTACTCGTCGGGTGGCACAGATACGCAGTATTTT.

Only a few counts were recorded for this clonotype. V usage is TRBV12-3 or TRBV12-4 and J usage is TRBJ2-1, with 13 nucleotides matching TRBD2. After removal of 6 bases from V and 7 bases from J, the junction contained 6 bases not matched to a gene. The CDR3 spans 15 residues. The CDR3 DNA is TGTGCCAGCAGCCCACTAGCGGGGGGGCCAAATGAGCAGTTCTTC. Its translation: CASSPLAGGPNEQFF.

This clonotype was seen at least ten times. The V and J genes are TRBV10-3 and TRBJ2-7; D gene uncertain. Per germline, CDR1 ENHRY and CDR2 SYGVKD. V gave up 3 bases and J gave up 3 bases, with 3 bases separating them. The CDR3 runs 11 residues. Here the CDR3 DNA reads TGTGCCATCAGTGAAGGCTACGAGCAGTACTTC. Amino acid sequence: CAISEGYEQYF.

The table lists this clonotype with many counts. The V gene is TRBV7-2, the J gene TRBJ2-5, with D unclear. Germline CDR1 reads SGHTA; CDR2 reads FQGNSA. This CDR3 has 12 amino acids. Trimming cost V 2 bases and J 5 bases, with 6 bases left between them. The CDR3 coding sequence is TGTGCCAGCAGCTTAAATAGGGAGACCCAGTACTTC. Its protein product is CASSLNRETQYF. The full variable domain, rest sourced from reference TRBV7-2 and TRBJ2-5, is GAGVSQSPSNKVTEKGKDVELRCDPISGHTALYWYRQSLGQGLEFLIYFQGNSAPDKSGLPSDRFSAERTGGSVSTLTIQRTQQEDSAVYLCASSLNRETQYFGPGTRLLVL.

This chain links TRBV5-5 with TRBJ1-5; D is undetermined. Germline V CDR1 and CDR2: SGHKS, YYEKEE (reference sequence). This CDR3 is built from 16 residues. V was pared by 5 bases and J by 1 base, with 16 bases between. Here the CDR3 reads CASSNYHWVSNQPQHF. The CDR3 DNA follows: TGTGCCAGCAGTAATTATCACTGGGTAAGCAATCAGCCCCAGCATTTT.

This clonotype was observed many times. The J gene is TRBJ2-3, the V gene TRBV7-9, with TRBD1 identical over 7 bases. The CDR3 length is 14 residues. In germline, CDR1 is SEHNR, CDR2 FQNEAQ (reference sequence). The J segment lost 2 bases and the V segment lost 4 bases, leaving 3 bases of the junction unmatched. CDR3 nucleotides: TGTGCCAGCAGCTACAGGGGTTTCACAGATACGCAGTATTTT. Its translation: CASSYRGFTDTQYF.

This clonotype has at least ten counts. This sequence joins TRBV5-5 and TRBJ2-7, with a weak D call TRBD2 (5 bases). Germline CDR1 and CDR2: SGHKS and YYEKEE (reference sequence). Trimming removed 3 bases at V and 3 bases at J, with 10 bases between. The CDR3 runs to 13 residues. The DNA of the CDR3 is TGTGCCAGCAGCTCCCCGGGGTTCTACGAGCAGTACTTC. Its protein product is CASSSPGFYEQYF.

The V gene is TRBV20-1, the J gene TRBJ2-3; TRBD2 agrees at 12 bases. Germline V gives CDR1 DFQATT, CDR2 SNEGSKA (reference sequence). This CDR3 has 14 amino acids. V dropped 2 bases and J dropped 6; count of bases not matched to a gene: 3. The CDR3 sequence is CSARLAGGSDTQYF. In DNA form, the CDR3 reads TGCAGTGCTAGACTAGCGGGGGGGTCGGATACGCAGTATTTT.

This clonotype was seen ten or more times. V gene TRBV20-1 combines with J gene TRBJ2-7; D perhaps matches TRBD2 (5 bases). There are 14 residues in the CDR3. Trimming left V 6 bases short and J 1 base short, with 16 bases between. Germline V gene data show CDR1 as DFQATT and CDR2 as SNEGSKA (reference sequence). The CDR3 reads CSARHEGGSYEQYF. The CDR3 coding sequence is TGCAGTGCCAGGCACGAGGGTGGTTCCTACGAGCAGTACTTC.

The chain links TRBV7-9 to TRBJ2-7, with 7 bases aligning to TRBD1. CDR3 length equals 16 residues. The germline gives CDR1 SEHNR, CDR2 FQNEAQ (reference sequence). Unmatched junction bases numbered 13, after V lost 5 bases and J lost 3 bases. This chain's CDR3 is CASSPGSEQGIYEQYF. CDR3 coding DNA: TGTGCCAGCAGCCCAGGCTCCGAACAGGGGATCTACGAGCAGTACTTC.

This clonotype has just a few counts. This chain uses TRBV5-5 with TRBJ2-3; 8 bases agree with TRBD2. Germline CDR1 and CDR2: SGHKS and YYEKEE (reference sequence). J gave up 6 bases and V 4 bases, and 4 bases lay outside the gene matches. CDR3 length: 13 amino acids. This CDR3 reads CASSQLAGDTQYF. The CDR3 DNA reads as TGTGCCAGCAGCCAATTAGCGGGGGATACGCAGTATTTT.

Ten or more counts support this clonotype. V and J are TRBV12-3 or TRBV12-4 and TRBJ2-3; TRBD1 might be the D (5 bases). The CDR3 covers 15 residues. With 6 bases removed from V and 3 bases from J, the gap between germline ends came to 16 bases. DNA of the CDR3: TGTGCCAGCAGGCAGGGTTCCCCCTCGACAGATACGCAGTATTTT. Its protein product is CASRQGSPSTDTQYF.

This clonotype was seen a few times. J is TRBJ1-5 and V is TRBV6-2 or TRBV6-3; tentatively, D is TRBD1 (6 bases). Per germline, CDR1 MNHEY and CDR2 SVGEGT. Trimming left V 2 bases short and J 4 bases short, with 18 bases between. The CDR3 runs to 17 residues. The CDR3 DNA follows: TGTGCCAGCAGTTACGGAGGCAGAGGAGGGGGTAATCAGCCCCAGCATTTT. Protein: CASSYGGRGGGNQPQHF.